This TCR beta chain stems from a study of control samples from healthy donors and cancer patients. TCRdb's table, derived via immunoSEQ multiplex PCR, lists solely in-frame clones and lacks some. The sample holds over 70,000 clones, roughly nine tenths seen once. Germline V lookup: CDR1 MGHRA, CDR2 YSYEKL. V dropped 0 bases and J dropped 8 bases, with 13 bases sitting between them. The CDR3 length is 14 residues. This clone was seen only a few times. The chain joins TRBV4-1 to TRBJ1-2; D is undetermined. The material sequenced was PBMCs. This TCR was recovered from a woman aged 45-59 years with colorectal cancer. Written as DNA, the CDR3 is TGCGCCAGCAGCCAAGATACCGGGAATAGAGGCTACACCTTC. It yields the protein CASSQDTGNRGYTF.